This TCR beta chain was found in a study of T-cell reconstitution after alpha-beta-depleted transplantation in children. The authors prepared the TCRbeta library with unique molecular identifiers. TCRdb passed the PCR reads through MiXCR, listing each CDR3 protein once. Seen here are some 840,000 distinct CDR3 sequences, 15% to 20% observed once, and the top ten hold about 5%. The clonotype comes from a male patient younger than 18 who had a stem cell transplant for acute lymphoblastic leukemia, so the T cells may come from the graft donor. This material consisted of PBMCs, mostly from graft donor cells, taken 360 days after TCRalphabeta/CD19-depleted stem cell transplant.

CDR3 amino acids: CASSVGGTHTGELFF. CDR3 DNA: TGTGCCAGCAGCGTCGGAGGTACCCATACCGGGGAGCTGTTTTTT. This chain uses TRBV9 with TRBJ2-2; maybe TRBD2 (5 bases). The V gene's germline CDR1 is SGDLS and CDR2 YYNGEE. This CDR3 region has 15 residues. Trimming cost V 2 bases and J 5 bases, with 13 bases left between them.